This T cell receptor (beta chain) was obtained from a study of shared clonotypes between healthy human individuals. Cells designated naive CD8 were CD45RO-negative and were positively selected for CCR7, with terminally differentiated effector memory CD45RA+ cells excluded. Every donor was a Caucasian adult from Nashville, Tennessee. TCRdb's copy holds only in-frame clones and misses some; the assay was immunoSEQ multiplex PCR. The sample has about 2 million clones, approximately 94% seen once. The sample comprised naive CD8+ T cells sorted from blood. The source of this sequence is a young man in good health.

The chain's CDR3 is CSVGPGTGAYEQYF. DNA of the CDR3: TGCAGCGTGGGACCTGGGACAGGGGCCTACGAGCAGTACTTC. The chain joins TRBV29-1 to TRBJ2-7; TRBD1 matches 10 bases. Trimming took 6 bases from V and 2 from J; bases not matched to a gene: 7. This CDR3 is built from 14 residues. Germline V gene data show CDR1 as SQVTM and CDR2 as ANQGSEA.